What follows are 28 T cell receptor beta chains derived from one specimen sequenced in a study of T cell responses to AZD1222 COVID-19 vaccine (dated by TCRdb to about 2021). To prepare the library, the immunoSEQ multiplex PCR assay was applied. In its TCRdb copy, this immuneACCESS table keeps in-frame sequences only and misses some clones. Where compared with another copy, unresolved V genes explain less than half of these, and the others have no known cause. Across this sample there are 99,000 or so clones, with nearly 90% seen only once. The ten largest account for approximately 2.9% of the sample. The sample's time point label, decoded: baseline before first vaccination. The sequencing here drew on peripheral blood, taken on day 0 of AZD1222 vaccination. These receptors all come from an adult in good health.

The V gene is TRBV4-1, the J gene TRBJ1-1; D not certain. Germline loops: CDR1 MGHRA, CDR2 YSYEKL. There are 14 residues in the CDR3. V was trimmed by 5 bases and J by 1 base, leaving 11 bases between them. CDR3 in amino acids: CASSFGLENTEAFF. CDR3 sequence (DNA): TGCGCCAGCAGCTTCGGGTTAGAGAACACTGAAGCTTTCTTT.

The chain links TRBV2 to TRBJ1-4; 8 nucleotides match TRBD1. The CDR3 covers 15 residues. V shed 6 bases, J shed 7 bases, and the junction held 10 bases outside the gene matches. Per the germline V gene, CDR1 is SNHLY and CDR2 is FYNNEI. Here the CDR3 reads CASSSGQGLVEKLFF. CDR3 in DNA: TGTGCCAGCAGCTCCGGACAGGGTTTGGTTGAAAAACTGTTTTTT.

The rearrangement joins TRBV29-1 to TRBJ2-1; D is undetermined. V was cut by 7 bases and J by 5 bases, with 6 bases left in between. Germline CDR1 reads SQVTM; CDR2 reads ANQGSEA. CDR3 length: 10 residues. CDR3 sequence: CSAWDNEQFF. CDR3 bases: TGCAGCGCCTGGGACAATGAGCAGTTCTTC.

This chain uses TRBV7-9 with TRBJ1-4, with D hard to call. CDR1 and CDR2 from the germline V gene are SEHNR and FQNEAQ (reference sequence). V was clipped by 3 bases and J by 0 bases, with 5 bases between them. The length of the CDR3 is 14 residues. CDR3 coding DNA: TGTGCCAGCAGCTTTCAGACAACTAATGAAAAACTGTTTTTT. Translating gives CASSFQTTNEKLFF. The complete variable domain, with remaining parts taken from reference TRBV7-9 and TRBJ1-4, reads DTGVSQNPRHKITKRGQNVTFRCDPISEHNRLYWYRQTLGQGPEFLTYFQNEAQLEKSRLLSDRFSAERPKGSFSTLEIQRTEQGDSAMYLCASSFQTTNEKLFFGSGTQLSVL.

The V gene is TRBV6-5, the J gene TRBJ2-3, with 7 bases aligning to TRBD2. This CDR3 contains 14 residues. J lost 6 bases, V lost 2 bases, and 5 bases had no gene match. Germline assignment: CDR1 MNHEY and CDR2 SVGAGI. Here the CDR3 reads CASSYGGGRDTQYF. The CDR3 region has the DNA TGTGCCAGCAGTTACGGGGGAGGGCGGGATACGCAGTATTTT.

The chain joins TRBV27 to TRBJ1-2; D call uncertain. V gave up 6 bases and J gave up 0 bases, with 8 bases separating them. CDR1 MNHEY and CDR2 SMNVEV come from the germline V gene (reference sequence). The CDR3 is made up of 13 amino acids. The CDR3 protein is CASRGASNYGYTF. The CDR3, as DNA: TGTGCCAGCAGGGGCGCGTCTAACTATGGCTACACCTTC.

The chain couples TRBV11-2 to TRBJ2-7; D gene unclear. V lost 6 bases to trimming and J lost 4 bases, with 13 bases between them. The CDR3 has 13 amino acids. Germline CDR1 is SGHAT and CDR2 is FQNNGV. This CDR3 reads CASSTTNPYEQYF. In nucleotides, the CDR3 is TGTGCCAGCAGTACAACTAACCCTTACGAGCAGTACTTC.

The chain joins TRBV4-2 to TRBJ1-1; 7 bases align to TRBD1. V lost 4 bases, J lost 8 bases, and 10 bases stayed unmatched. The CDR3 is made up of 14 amino acids. Germline V gene lookup returns CDR1 LGHNA and CDR2 YNFKEQ. The CDR3 coding sequence is TGTGCCAGCAGCCCCATCCGACAGGGCACCGAAGCTTTCTTT. Translation: CASSPIRQGTEAFF.

This chain uses TRBV7-2 with TRBJ2-1; 8 bases line up with TRBD2. V was clipped by 1 base and J by 10 bases; unmatched bases: 6. This CDR3 contains 14 residues. Per the germline V gene, CDR1 is SGHTA and CDR2 is FQGNSA. The CDR3 here is CASSLERGGREQFF. In nucleotides, the CDR3 is TGTGCCAGCAGCTTAGAGCGGGGCGGGAGGGAGCAGTTCTTC. Variable domain in full (rest from reference TRBV7-2 and TRBJ2-1): GAGVSQSPSNKVTEKGKDVELRCDPISGHTALYWYRQSLGQGLEFLIYFQGNSAPDKSGLPSDRFSAERTGGSVSTLTIQRTQQEDSAVYLCASSLERGGREQFFGPGTRLTVL.

This chain joins TRBV24-1 and TRBJ2-3; D is undetermined. The CDR3 runs 15 residues. V was clipped by 6 bases and J by 2 bases, with 14 bases between them. The germline V gene encodes CDR1 KGHDR and CDR2 SFDVKD. CDR3 sequence: CATSRPDGHTDTQYF. DNA of the CDR3: TGTGCCACCAGTCGGCCCGATGGCCACACAGATACGCAGTATTTT.

The chain employs TRBV4-1 and TRBJ2-1; TRBD2 matches 7 bases. Germline CDR1 and CDR2: MGHRA and YSYEKL. This CDR3 has 17 residues. Trimming cost V 1 base and J 6 bases; bases outside gene matches: 12. As DNA, the CDR3 is TGCGCCAGCAGCCAAGTCACGGGGACTACCCGGGGCAATGAGCAGTTCTTC. Its translation: CASSQVTGTTRGNEQFF.

The gene calls are TRBV11-3 and TRBJ2-2; 11 bases match TRBD2. CDR1 is SGHNT, CDR2 YENEEA, per germline. This CDR3 spans 16 amino acids. Unmatched junction bases numbered 6, after V lost 5 bases and J lost 4 bases. The CDR3 sequence: CASSNRTSGFTGELFF. The CDR3 region has the DNA TGTGCCAGCAGCAACCGGACTAGCGGGTTCACCGGGGAGCTGTTTTTT.

The chain employs TRBV10-3 and TRBJ2-7; 11 bases map to TRBD1. J was trimmed by 3 bases and V by 6 bases; bases with no gene match: 4. Germline V CDR1 and CDR2: ENHRY, SYGVKD. The CDR3 loop spans 14 amino acids. The CDR3 loop reads CAIRSGTGGYEQYV. The CDR3 DNA follows: TGTGCCATCAGATCCGGGACAGGGGGCTACGAGCAGTACGTC.

The chain uses TRBV2 and TRBJ1-5; D perhaps matches TRBD1 (6 bases). The V gene lost 5 bases and the J gene lost 6 bases, with 14 bases spanning the gap. The CDR3 runs to 14 residues. The germline gives CDR1 SNHLY, CDR2 FYNNEI. CDR3 DNA: TGTGCCAGCAGTTACGAAGGAGGGGGTCAGCCCCAGCATTTT. It specifies CASSYEGGGQPQHF.

In its sample, this clone was seen once. The gene calls are TRBV14 and TRBJ2-3, with 9 nucleotides matching TRBD2. The CDR3 loop spans 20 amino acids. J was trimmed by 0 bases and V by 0 bases; bases with no gene match: 13. The germline V gene encodes CDR1 SGHDN and CDR2 FVKESK. The CDR3: CASSQELRGSGRFSTDTQYF. Written as DNA, the CDR3 is TGTGCCAGCAGCCAAGAACTCAGAGGTAGCGGGAGATTTAGCACAGATACGCAGTATTTT.

The chain is built from TRBV2 and TRBJ2-5, with 14 bases that match TRBD2. J lost 2 bases, V lost 6 bases, and 8 bases had no gene match. In germline, CDR1 is SNHLY, CDR2 FYNNEI. The CDR3 runs 17 residues. The CDR3 spells CASRTSGGALPQETQYF. CDR3 sequence (DNA): TGTGCCAGCAGGACTAGCGGGGGGGCCCTCCCACAAGAGACCCAGTACTTC. The variable domain in full, completed from reference TRBV2 and TRBJ2-5, reads EPEVTQTPSHQVTQMGQEVILRCVPISNHLYFYWYRQILGQKVEFLVSFYNNEISEKSEIFDDQFSVERPDGSNFTLKIRSTKLEDSAMYFCASRTSGGALPQETQYFGPGTRLLVL.

This clone came up a few times. The genes are TRBV5-5 and TRBJ1-1; no reliable D call. V lost 0 bases, J lost 5 bases, and 8 bases lay in between. CDR3 length: 13 residues. Germline-derived CDR1 and CDR2 are SGHKS and YYEKEE (reference sequence). CDR3 coding DNA: TGTGCCAGCAGCTTGGATCCTGCGACTGAAGCTTTCTTT. It yields the protein CASSLDPATEAFF.

This chain uses TRBV6-5 with TRBJ2-7; tentatively, D is TRBD1 (6 bases). The CDR3 contains 15 residues. Per germline, CDR1 MNHEY and CDR2 SVGAGI. V lost 7 bases to trimming and J lost 0 bases, with 16 bases between them. The CDR3, as DNA: TGTGCCAGCACGACAGGTCCGATTAGCTCCTACGAGCAGTACTTC. Encoded protein: CASTTGPISSYEQYF.

Regarding this clone: A much larger clone lies a single base off, so this may be a read error. The genes are TRBV12-3 or TRBV12-4 and TRBJ1-1; 7 nucleotides line up with TRBD1. CDR3 length: 13 amino acids. V lost 6 bases, J lost 3 bases, and 4 bases stayed unmatched. CDR3 bases: TGTGCCAGCAGCCTAGGGGGCCACACTGAAGCTTTCTTT. It specifies CASSLGGHTEAFF.

Note on this clone: The junction does not match germline at one end; this may be a read error. The gene calls are TRBV5-1 and TRBJ2-5, with TRBD2 as a possible D gene (6 bases). Germline loops: CDR1 SGHRS, CDR2 YFSETQ. The CDR3 extends over 15 amino acids. The CDR3 region has the DNA TGTGCCAGCAGCTTGTTTGTGGGAGGAGGGGAGACCCAGTACTTC. Its translation: CASSLFVGGGETQYF.

The rearrangement joins TRBV6-2 or TRBV6-3 to TRBJ1-5; tentatively, D is TRBD1 (6 bases). Trimming took 4 bases from V and 3 from J, leaving 13 bases between them. The CDR3 is 15 amino acids. CDR1 is MNHEY and CDR2 is SVGEGT in the germline V gene. This chain's CDR3 is CASSLAGATNQPQHF. DNA of the CDR3: TGTGCCAGCAGTTTAGCAGGGGCCACCAATCAGCCCCAGCATTTT.

The V gene is TRBV11-3, the J gene TRBJ2-6, with D possibly being TRBD2 (5 bases). The V end was cut by 9 bases, the J end by 0 bases, with 12 bases between. Germline assignment: CDR1 SGHNT and CDR2 YENEEA. The CDR3 consists of 15 residues. CDR3 in amino acids: CASATRDSGANVLTF. CDR3 nucleotide sequence: TGTGCCAGTGCGACTCGGGACTCTGGGGCCAACGTCCTGACTTTC.

The chain combines TRBV5-1 with TRBJ1-1; D is uncertain. The CDR3 totals 12 residues. Germline lookup yields CDR1 SGHRS and CDR2 YFSETQ. V gave up 4 bases and J gave up 2 bases, with 6 bases separating them. CDR3 sequence reads: CASSRDNTEAFF. The CDR3 nucleotides are TGCGCCAGCAGCCGGGATAACACTGAAGCTTTCTTT.

The V gene is TRBV5-4, the J gene TRBJ2-7; D not certain. Germline-derived CDR1 and CDR2 are SGHNT and YYREEE (reference sequence). V lost 5 bases and J lost 0, with 12 bases in between. The CDR3 is 14 residues long. The CDR3 DNA reads as TGTGCCAGCAGTCCTCTGGGTAGCTCCTACGAGCAGTACTTC. It specifies CASSPLGSSYEQYF.

There are a few counts of this clone. V and J are TRBV7-9 and TRBJ2-1; perhaps TRBD1 as D (6 bases). V was cut by 5 bases and J by 7 bases, with 18 bases left in between. The CDR3 sequence is 15 residues long. Germline CDR1 SEHNR, CDR2 FQNEAQ (reference sequence). The CDR3 loop reads CASSPPRGQGNEQFF. In DNA form, the CDR3 reads TGTGCCAGCAGCCCCCCGAGGGGCCAGGGGAATGAGCAGTTCTTC.

This clone appeared a single time. The chain uses TRBV24-1 and TRBJ2-1; D possibly corresponds to TRBD2 (5 bases). The CDR3 runs to 15 residues. Germline CDR1 reads KGHDR; CDR2 reads SFDVKD. Trimming stripped 6 bases from V and 4 bases from J, with 15 bases between. Written as DNA, the CDR3 is TGTGCCACCAGTTCTCTAGCAATGGGGTACAATGAGCAGTTCTTC. This sequence encodes CATSSLAMGYNEQFF.

The rearrangement links TRBV28 to TRBJ1-2, with 7 positions matching TRBD1. V shed 3 bases, J shed 3 bases, and the junction held 7 bases outside the gene matches. Germline-derived CDR1 and CDR2 are MDHEN and SYDVKM. There are 15 residues in the CDR3. CDR3 bases: TGTGCCAGCAGTTTGGGGGACAGAGTTTACTATGGCTACACCTTC. This codes for CASSLGDRVYYGYTF.

This clone was counted between two and nine times. The rearrangement uses TRBV11-2 and TRBJ1-5; D is unclear. Germline V gene lookup returns CDR1 SGHAT and CDR2 FQNNGV. V was cut by 2 bases and J by 1 base, with 6 bases left in between. The CDR3 covers 14 residues. CDR3 coding DNA: TGTGCCAGCAGCTTATCGGACAGCAATCAGCCCCAGCATTTT. Its protein product is CASSLSDSNQPQHF. The variable domain in full, with the rest retrieved from reference TRBV11-2 and TRBJ1-5, is EAGVAQSPRYKIIEKRQSVAFWCNPISGHATLYWYQQILGQGPKLLIQFQNNGVVDDSQLPKDRFSAERLKGVDSTLKIQPAKLEDSAVYLCASSLSDSNQPQHFGDGTRLSIL.